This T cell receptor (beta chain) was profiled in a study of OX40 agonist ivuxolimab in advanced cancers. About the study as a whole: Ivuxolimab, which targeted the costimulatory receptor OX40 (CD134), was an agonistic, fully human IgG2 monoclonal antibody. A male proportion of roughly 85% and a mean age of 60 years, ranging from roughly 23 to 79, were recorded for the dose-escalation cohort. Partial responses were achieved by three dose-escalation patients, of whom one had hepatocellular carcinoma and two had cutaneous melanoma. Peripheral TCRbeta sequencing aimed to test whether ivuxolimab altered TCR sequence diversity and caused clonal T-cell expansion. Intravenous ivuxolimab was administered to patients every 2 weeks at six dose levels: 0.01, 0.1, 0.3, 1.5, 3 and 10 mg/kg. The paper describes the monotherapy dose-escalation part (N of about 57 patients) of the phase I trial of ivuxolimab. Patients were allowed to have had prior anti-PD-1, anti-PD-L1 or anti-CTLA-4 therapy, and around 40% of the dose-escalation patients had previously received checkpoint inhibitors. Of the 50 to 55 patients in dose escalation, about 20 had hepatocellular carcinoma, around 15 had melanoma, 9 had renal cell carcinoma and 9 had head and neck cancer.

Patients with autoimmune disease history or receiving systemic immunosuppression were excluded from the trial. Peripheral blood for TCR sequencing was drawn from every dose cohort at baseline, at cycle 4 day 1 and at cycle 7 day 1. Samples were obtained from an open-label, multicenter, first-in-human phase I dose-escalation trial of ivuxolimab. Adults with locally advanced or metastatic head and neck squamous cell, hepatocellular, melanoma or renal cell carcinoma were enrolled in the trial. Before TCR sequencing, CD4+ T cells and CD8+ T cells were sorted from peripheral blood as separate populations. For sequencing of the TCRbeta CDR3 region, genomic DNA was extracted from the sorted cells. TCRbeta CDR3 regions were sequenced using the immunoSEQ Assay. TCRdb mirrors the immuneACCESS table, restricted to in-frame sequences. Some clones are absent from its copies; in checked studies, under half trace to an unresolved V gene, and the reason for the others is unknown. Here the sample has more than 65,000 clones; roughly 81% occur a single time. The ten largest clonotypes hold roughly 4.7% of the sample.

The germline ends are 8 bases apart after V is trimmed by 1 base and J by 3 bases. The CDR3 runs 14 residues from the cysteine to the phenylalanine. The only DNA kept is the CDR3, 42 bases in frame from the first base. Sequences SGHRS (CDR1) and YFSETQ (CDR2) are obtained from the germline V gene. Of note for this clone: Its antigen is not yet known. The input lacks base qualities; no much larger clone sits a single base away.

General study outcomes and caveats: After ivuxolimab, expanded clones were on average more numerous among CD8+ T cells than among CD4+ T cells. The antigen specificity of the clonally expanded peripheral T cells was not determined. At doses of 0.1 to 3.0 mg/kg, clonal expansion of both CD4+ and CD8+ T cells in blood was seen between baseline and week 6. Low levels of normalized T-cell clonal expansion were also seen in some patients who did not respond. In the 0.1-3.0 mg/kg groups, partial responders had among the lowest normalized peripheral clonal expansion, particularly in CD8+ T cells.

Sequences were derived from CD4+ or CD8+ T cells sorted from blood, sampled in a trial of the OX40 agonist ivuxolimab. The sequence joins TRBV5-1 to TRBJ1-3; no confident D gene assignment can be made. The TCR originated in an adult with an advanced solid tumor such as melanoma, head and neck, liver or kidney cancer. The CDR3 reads CASSLYNVGNTIYF. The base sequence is TGCGCCAGCAGCTTGTATAACGTTGGAAACACCATATATTTT.